Each of the 24 T cell receptor beta chains below was sequenced from the same sample in a study of T-cell memory formation after mild COVID-19. TCRdb redid the calling of the 5' RACE reads with MiXCR, one entry per CDR3 protein. The sample holds roughly 35,000 distinct CDR3 sequences, around 20% seen once. Sequencing was performed on PBMCs or a T cell subset sorted from them (not recorded which). These receptors were taken from an adult who had mild COVID-19 (a few samples of this study predate the infection). Cell type and time point are not known.

This clonotype was seen at least ten times. The V call is TRBV6-6, the J call TRBJ1-2, with D possibly TRBD1 on 5 matching bases. Germline assignment: CDR1 MNHNY and CDR2 SVGAGI (reference sequence). CDR3 size: 13 residues. Trimming took off 7 bases at V and 7 bases at J, with 16 bases between the two ends. In nucleotides, the CDR3 is TGTGCCAGCACCACTGGGGGGGGACGTGGCTACACCTTC. Protein sequence: CASTTGGGRGYTF.

In its sample, this clonotype was seen many times. The chain employs TRBV12-3 or TRBV12-4 and TRBJ2-1; D ambiguous. The CDR3 covers 13 residues. The ends were cut back, 7 bases at V and 0 bases at J, with 7 bases in the middle. The CDR3 sequence: CASTGSSYNEQFF. DNA of the CDR3: TGTGCCAGCACAGGCAGCTCCTACAATGAGCAGTTCTTC.

The sample holds many counts of this clonotype. This chain uses TRBV2 with TRBJ2-5; 13 bases align to TRBD2. The CDR3 sequence is 14 residues long. Germline-derived CDR1 and CDR2 are SNHLY and FYNNEI. With V trimmed by 6 bases and J by 5 bases, 3 bases remained unmatched. This CDR3 reads CASSPTSGRETQYF. Here the CDR3 DNA reads TGTGCCAGCAGCCCGACTAGCGGGAGGGAGACCCAGTACTTC.

This clonotype was seen at least ten times. V usage is TRBV4-3 and J usage is TRBJ2-2; 11 nucleotides line up with TRBD2. The CDR3 runs 16 residues. V trimming: 4 bases; J trimming: 6 bases; junction bases outside the gene matches: 7. In germline, CDR1 is LGHNA, CDR2 YSLEER. The CDR3 coding sequence is TGCGCCAGCAGCCCTCTGACTAGCGGGATCTCCGGGGAGCTGTTTTTT. Protein product: CASSPLTSGISGELFF.

Only a few counts were recorded for this clonotype. V usage is TRBV5-4 and J usage is TRBJ1-1; D is unresolved. The ends were cut back, 4 bases at V and 3 bases at J, with 7 bases in the middle. Germline CDR1 reads SGHNT; CDR2 reads YYREEE (reference sequence). The CDR3 runs 12 residues. The CDR3 coding sequence is TGTGCCAGCAGCGCCCGCGACACTGAAGCTTTCTTT. Translating gives CASSARDTEAFF.

This clonotype appeared many times. The rearrangement uses TRBV2 and TRBJ1-2; 8 bases fit TRBD1. V gave up 5 bases and J gave up 2 bases; unmatched junction bases: 4. Germline CDR1 reads SNHLY; CDR2 reads FYNNEI. CDR3 length: 14 residues. CDR3 DNA: TGTGCCAGCAGTAACAGGGGGGTAAACTATGGCTACACCTTC. Translation: CASSNRGVNYGYTF.

This clonotype was recorded many times. This chain connects TRBV7-2 to TRBJ2-1, with a weak D call TRBD2 (6 bases). Trimming removed 1 base from V and 7 bases from J, with 8 bases in between. CDR3 length equals 13 residues. Germline CDR1 and CDR2: SGHTA and FQGNSA. The CDR3 DNA reads as TGTGCCAGCAGCTTAGGACTAGAAAATGAGCAGTTCTTC. The encoded protein is CASSLGLENEQFF.

The chain links TRBV14 to TRBJ2-7; possibly TRBD2 for D (6 bases). The CDR3 is made up of 14 amino acids. Per germline, CDR1 SGHDN and CDR2 FVKESK. V lost 4 bases, J lost 3 bases, and 13 bases lay in between. In nucleotides, the CDR3 is TGTGCCAGCAGCCGCTCCGGAGGGCGCTACGAGCAGTACTTC. Amino acids: CASSRSGGRYEQYF. Supplemented by reference TRBV14 and TRBJ2-7, the full variable domain reads EAGVTQFPSHSVIEKGQTVTLRCDPISGHDNLYWYRRVMGKEIKFLLHFVKESKQDESGMPNNRFLAERTGGTYSTLKVQPAELEDSGVYFCASSRSGGRYEQYFGPGTRLTVT.

The chain recombines TRBV25-1 with TRBJ1-2; D is perhaps TRBD1 (5 bases). Germline V gene data show CDR1 as MGHDK and CDR2 as SYGVNS. CDR3 size: 13 residues. Trimming took 2 bases from V and 8 from J, leaving 12 bases between them. CDR3 DNA: TGTGCCAGCAGTGAAGTGGGGGTTAGAGGCTACACCTTC. Protein product: CASSEVGVRGYTF.

This sequence joins TRBV6-5 and TRBJ2-3, with TRBD2 matching 9 bases. The germline gives CDR1 MNHEY, CDR2 SVGAGI. V gave up 6 bases and J gave up 4 bases; unmatched junction bases: 2. The length of the CDR3 is 13 residues. The CDR3 loop reads CASREREADTQYF. The CDR3 DNA reads as TGTGCCAGCAGAGAGCGGGAGGCAGATACGCAGTATTTT.

The rearrangement joins TRBV12-3 or TRBV12-4 to TRBJ1-1, with 7 bases aligning to TRBD1. The CDR3 covers 16 residues. The V and J ends lost 8 bases and 1 base, in that order; junction bases with no gene match: 13. As DNA, the CDR3 is TGTGCCAGCTCGACAGGGCCCGAAATTGGGAACACTGAAGCTTTCTTT. This translates into CASSTGPEIGNTEAFF.

The V gene is TRBV6-2 or TRBV6-3, the J gene TRBJ2-3; no firm D call. The V gene lost 0 bases and the J gene lost 0 bases, with 16 bases spanning the gap. This CDR3 is 18 amino acids long. From germline, CDR1 is MNHEY and CDR2 SVGEGT. CDR3 in DNA: TGTGCCAGCAGTTACTCGCCCTCCGATATATCTAGCACAGATACGCAGTATTTT. Translation gives CASSYSPSDISSTDTQYF.

The chain combines TRBV11-3 with TRBJ2-4; no clear D gene. Trimming cost V 0 bases and J 0 bases, with 12 bases left between them. Germline CDR1 SGHNT, CDR2 YENEEA. This CDR3 is 17 amino acids long. CDR3 residues: CASSLDSRPLAKNIQYF. Here the CDR3 DNA reads TGTGCCAGCAGCTTAGATTCCAGGCCGCTAGCCAAAAACATTCAGTACTTC.

This clonotype appeared a few times. This rearrangement joins TRBV12-3 or TRBV12-4 to TRBJ1-1; TRBD1 might be the D (6 bases). This CDR3 contains 15 residues. Trimming took 5 bases from V and 3 from J, leaving 16 bases between them. The CDR3 nucleotides are TGTGCCAGCAGTGGGGGCGGGACCGGCGACACTGAAGCTTTCTTT. Protein sequence: CASSGGGTGDTEAFF.

The J gene is TRBJ1-2, the V gene TRBV6-2 or TRBV6-3, with D possibly matching TRBD1 (5 bases). The CDR3 is made up of 18 amino acids. The V gene's germline CDR1 is MNHEY and CDR2 SVGEGT. V dropped 6 bases and J dropped 3 bases, with 26 bases sitting between them. The CDR3 is CASSVDLPGRRIHYGYTF. CDR3 DNA sequence: TGTGCCAGCAGCGTCGATTTACCGGGACGGAGAATTCACTATGGCTACACCTTC.

There are many counts of this clonotype. The rearrangement uses TRBV7-2 and TRBJ2-3, with TRBD2 matching over 12 bases. Germline V CDR1 and CDR2: SGHTA, FQGNSA. V was pared by 5 bases and J by 8 bases, with 8 bases of the junction left unmatched. The CDR3 covers 15 residues. CDR3 DNA: TGTGCCAGCAGCCTCACCGGGACTAGCGGGTCTACGCAGTATTTT. Its translation: CASSLTGTSGSTQYF.

This clonotype was seen ten or more times. The chain links TRBV2 to TRBJ2-1; D might be TRBD1 (5 bases). Germline CDR1 SNHLY, CDR2 FYNNEI. The CDR3 consists of 14 residues. Trimming took 2 bases from V and 1 from J, leaving 6 bases between them. The CDR3 nucleotides are TGTGCCAGCAGTGAATCAGGGTCCTACAATGAGCAGTTCTTC. Translation gives CASSESGSYNEQFF.

This clonotype was detected many times. V usage is TRBV6-1 and J usage is TRBJ2-2; 10 bases are a match to TRBD2. V shed 6 bases and J 5 bases; nucleotides not matched to a gene: 6. The V gene's germline CDR1 is MNHNS and CDR2 SASEGT. The CDR3 loop spans 15 amino acids. DNA for the CDR3: TGTGCCAGCAGGGTAGCGGGAGGTTCTACCGGGGAGCTGTTTTTT. Translating gives CASRVAGGSTGELFF.

In its sample, this clonotype was seen many times. The chain links TRBV12-2 to TRBJ2-7; TRBD2 reflects the table's D call only, with no check against the DNA. TRBV12-2 is a pseudogene. The length of the CDR3 is 18 residues. The CDR3 reads CASRLARFERESSYEQYF. In DNA form, the CDR3 reads TGTGCAAGTCGCTTAGCGCGGTTCGAGCGGGAAAGCTCCTACGAGCAGTACTTC.

The V and J genes are TRBV4-3 and TRBJ2-7; TRBD2 matches 7 bases. Germline V lookup: CDR1 LGHNA, CDR2 YSLEER. Trimming at V came to 4 bases and at J to 7 bases, leaving 13 bases not matched to a gene. This CDR3 has 15 residues. CDR3 coding DNA: TGCGCCAGCAGCCCCACAGCTGGCGGGAGTGAGGAGCAGTACTTC. Its translation is CASSPTAGGSEEQYF.

This clonotype was found many times. The chain has TRBV29-1 and TRBJ2-5, with D possibly being TRBD1 (6 bases). The CDR3 runs 12 residues. The ends were cut back, 4 bases at V and 1 base at J, with 7 bases in the middle. Per germline, CDR1 SQVTM and CDR2 ANQGSEA. This CDR3 is CSVGQAQETQYF. In DNA, the CDR3 is TGCAGCGTTGGACAGGCCCAAGAGACCCAGTACTTC.

There are many counts of this clonotype. The chain joins TRBV6-2 or TRBV6-3 to TRBJ2-3; no clear D. The V and J ends lost 2 bases and 3 bases respectively, with 3 bases between them. The CDR3 is 12 amino acids. Germline values: CDR1 MNHEY, CDR2 SVGEGT. The CDR3 DNA sequence: TGTGCCAGCAGTTACCCTACAGATACGCAGTATTTT. It yields the protein CASSYPTDTQYF.

Ten or more counts support this clonotype. This chain connects TRBV7-9 to TRBJ1-1, with 8 bases lining up with TRBD1. J lost 1 base, V lost 2 bases, and 3 bases had no gene match. CDR1 SEHNR and CDR2 FQNEAQ come from the germline V gene (reference sequence). CDR3 length: 15 residues. The CDR3 loop reads CASSLRQGPNTEAFF. In nucleotides, the CDR3 is TGTGCCAGCAGCTTACGACAGGGGCCGAACACTGAAGCTTTCTTT. Based on the CDR3 plus reference TRBV7-9 and TRBJ1-1, the full variable domain is DTGVSQNPRHKITKRGQNVTFRCDPISEHNRLYWYRQTLGQGPEFLTYFQNEAQLEKSRLLSDRFSAERPKGSFSTLEIQRTEQGDSAMYLCASSLRQGPNTEAFFGQGTRLTVV.

The sample holds many counts of this clonotype. The DNA of the CDR3 is TGTGCCATCAGCGGGGCCTCTGGGGCCAACGTCCTGACTTTC. Protein: CAISGASGANVLTF. The genes are TRBV10-3 and TRBJ2-6, with D tentatively TRBD1 or TRBD2 (5 bases each). Looked up from germline, CDR1 is ENHRY and CDR2 is SYGVKD. Trimming shortened V by 6 bases and J by 0 bases, and 6 bases separated the two germline ends. The CDR3 is made up of 14 amino acids.